A selection of T cell receptor beta chains follows, all from one sample in a study of regulatory T cells in long-lasting Graves disease. MiXCR, run by TCRdb on the multiplex PCR reads, gives a single entry per CDR3 protein. The sample shows about 420,000 distinct CDR3 sequences, about a sixth of them seen only once. These same records also appear under a second study, on T cells in Graves' hyperthyroidism and ophthalmopathy.

Sequences were derived from peripheral blood mononuclear cells (PBMCs), sampled at new diagnosis, from a patient treated with antithyroid drugs. The receptors were sampled from a woman aged 18-29 years with Graves disease. CDR3s include the opening cysteine and the closing phenylalanine or tryptophan. D genes are given only for firm matches. Not every row has a clone size; where given, it reads once, few, many or a size class.

CDR3 protein,CDR3 DNA,CDR3 length,D gene,J gene,V gene,clone size
CASSPVGERETQYF,TGCGCCAGCAGCCCCGTGGGGGAGCGGGAGACCCAGTACTTC,14,.,TRBJ2-5,TRBV4-1,.
CATSRLWDFSVYGYTF,TGTGCCACCAGCAGACTTTGGGACTTCTCCGTCTATGGCTACACCTTC,16,.,TRBJ1-2,TRBV15,.
CASSFRTSGDYEQYF,TGTGCCAGCTCATTCAGGACTAGCGGGGACTACGAGCAGTACTTC,15,TRBD2,TRBJ2-7,TRBV18,few
CASSHGNTPILRGYNTEAFF,TGTGCCAGCAGCCATGGAAATACCCCAATCCTCAGGGGGTACAACACTGAAGCTTTCTTT,20,TRBD1,TRBJ1-1,TRBV5-5,.
CASRPIPRGRGTGELFF,TGCGCCAGCAGACCCATCCCCCGCGGGAGGGGTACCGGGGAGCTGTTTTTT,17,TRBD2,TRBJ2-2,TRBV5-1,.
CASSPKGALSYNEQFF,TGTGCCAGTAGTCCGAAGGGGGCCCTAAGCTACAATGAGCAGTTCTTC,16,TRBD1,TRBJ2-1,TRBV19,few
CASSLVIGTGTEAFF,TGTGCCAGCAGCTTAGTTATAGGGACGGGCACTGAAGCTTTCTTT,15,.,TRBJ1-1,TRBV7-2,.
CASSPNFSEQFF,TGTGCCAGCAGCCCGAACTTCAGTGAGCAGTTCTTC,12,.,TRBJ2-1,TRBV9,.
CASRQGDSGGTEAFF,TGTGCCAGCAGACAGGGCGACTCGGGAGGCACTGAAGCTTTCTTT,15,.,TRBJ1-1,TRBV28,.
CASSITATYEQYF,TGTGCCAGTAGTATTACAGCCACCTACGAGCAGTACTTC,13,.,TRBJ2-7,TRBV19,.
CASILRGSNQPQHF,TGTGCCAGCATTTTGAGGGGTAGCAATCAGCCCCAGCATTTT,14,.,TRBJ1-5,TRBV28,.
CSATDGNSYEQYF,TGCAGTGCCACGGACGGCAACTCCTACGAGCAGTACTTC,13,.,TRBJ2-7,TRBV20-1,many
CSARDGAATDTQYF,TGCAGTGCTAGAGATGGGGCGGCTACAGATACGCAGTATTTT,14,.,TRBJ2-3,TRBV20-1,many
CASTRQAYGYTF,TGTGCCAGCACGAGACAGGCCTATGGCTACACCTTC,12,.,TRBJ1-2,TRBV28,many
CASSIRAGGPAEQFF,TGTGCCAGTAGTATTCGGGCGGGAGGGCCCGCTGAGCAGTTCTTC,15,TRBD2,TRBJ2-1,TRBV19,.
CSARDGNEQFF,TGCAGTGCTAGAGACGGCAATGAGCAGTTCTTC,11,.,TRBJ2-1,TRBV20-1,many
CASSRGLAGGWEQFF,TGTGCCAGCAGCAGAGGACTAGCGGGAGGATGGGAGCAGTTCTTC,15,TRBD2,TRBJ2-1,TRBV7-2,.
CASSLAPGQTYEQYF,TGTGCCAGCAGCTTAGCACCGGGACAAACATACGAGCAGTACTTC,15,.,TRBJ2-7,TRBV7-2,many
CSVKGGANYNEQFF,TGCAGTGTGAAGGGAGGCGCAAACTACAATGAGCAGTTCTTC,14,.,TRBJ2-1,TRBV20-1,many
CASSHGGLAGPGAKNIQYF,TGTGCCAGCAGTCACGGAGGACTAGCGGGACCCGGGGCCAAAAACATTCAGTACTTC,19,TRBD2,TRBJ2-4,TRBV28,many
CASSRLGVVDNEQFF,TGTGCCAGCAGCCGGTTGGGGGTAGTGGACAATGAGCAGTTCTTC,15,.,TRBJ2-1,TRBV7-9,few
CASSWGGYSPLHF,TGCGCCAGCAGCTGGGGAGGCTATTCACCCCTCCACTTT,13,.,TRBJ1-6,TRBV5-1,.
CASSTEGGRGETQYF,TGTGCCAGCAGTACCGAAGGGGGCCGTGGAGAGACCCAGTACTTC,15,TRBD1,TRBJ2-5,TRBV28,many
CASSFGSGPTGEKLFF,TGTGCCAGCAGTTTTGGATCGGGACCGACAGGTGAAAAACTGTTTTTT,16,.,TRBJ1-4,TRBV28,many
CASSLAQTSTGGKNIQYF,TGTGCCAGCAGCTTAGCGCAAACCTCTACAGGGGGGAAAAACATTCAGTACTTC,18,TRBD1,TRBJ2-4,TRBV7-8,.
CASSEDVGGDEQFF,TGCGCCAGCAGTGAGGATGTGGGGGGGGATGAGCAGTTCTTC,14,TRBD2,TRBJ2-1,TRBV10-1,.
CASRPPTGFTEAFF,TGTGCCAGCAGACCCCCGACAGGGTTTACTGAAGCTTTCTTT,14,TRBD1,TRBJ1-1,TRBV6-1,many
CSVLPRGGQETQYF,TGCAGCGTCCTTCCCCGGGGGGGGCAAGAGACCCAGTACTTC,14,TRBD2,TRBJ2-5,TRBV29-1,.
CASSPGTGYEQYF,TGTGCCAGCAGCCCCGGGACAGGCTACGAGCAGTACTTC,13,TRBD1,TRBJ2-7,TRBV28,many
CSARDFTGVGTEAFF,TGCAGTGCTAGAGATTTTACAGGGGTTGGGACTGAAGCTTTCTTT,15,TRBD1,TRBJ1-1,TRBV20-1,few
CASSLAGTGVDYGYTF,TGCGCCAGCAGCTTGGCGGGGACAGGGGTCGACTATGGCTACACCTTC,16,TRBD1,TRBJ1-2,TRBV5-1,.
CASSSPGGPPLSGANVLTF,TGTGCCAGTAGTTCACCGGGGGGACCGCCCCTCTCTGGGGCCAACGTCCTGACTTTC,19,TRBD2,TRBJ2-6,TRBV19,.
CASKTSGTEQFF,TGTGCCAGCAAGACTAGCGGGACAGAGCAGTTCTTC,12,TRBD2,TRBJ2-1,TRBV6-2/TRBV6-3,many
CQVPSYGYTF,TGCCAAGTACCTAGCTATGGCTACACCTTC,10,.,TRBJ1-2,TRBV20-1,few
CASSLAGPANEQFF,TGTGCCAGCAGCTTAGCGGGACCGGCAAATGAGCAGTTCTTC,14,.,TRBJ2-1,TRBV11-3,many
CSARSTERYEQYF,TGCAGTGCTAGATCCACAGAACGCTACGAGCAGTACTTC,13,.,TRBJ2-7,TRBV20-1,many
CSASLAGLADTGELFF,TGCAGTGCTAGCTTGGCAGGACTAGCCGACACCGGGGAGCTGTTTTTT,16,TRBD2,TRBJ2-2,TRBV20-1,many
CAWSAIWASEKLFF,TGTGCCTGGAGTGCAATCTGGGCAAGTGAAAAACTGTTTTTT,14,.,TRBJ1-4,TRBV30,few
CASRAPGQGGDTQYF,TGTGCCAGCAGGGCCCCGGGACAGGGCGGAGATACGCAGTATTTT,15,TRBD1,TRBJ2-3,TRBV28,many
CASSEEEGTEAFF,TGTGCCAGCAGTGAAGAGGAGGGCACTGAAGCTTTCTTT,13,.,TRBJ1-1,TRBV2,many
CASSSDRVGTDTQYF,TGTGCCAGCAGCTCGGACCGGGTCGGCACAGATACGCAGTATTTT,15,.,TRBJ2-3,TRBV5-4,many
CASGIGASPGDGELFF,TGTGCTAGTGGTATAGGTGCTAGCCCAGGAGATGGGGAGCTGTTTTTT,16,.,TRBJ2-2,TRBV12-5,many
CASSYSTSGIDNEQFF,TGTGCCAGCAGTTACTCGACTAGCGGGATCGACAATGAGCAGTTCTTC,16,TRBD2,TRBJ2-1,TRBV6-2/TRBV6-3,.